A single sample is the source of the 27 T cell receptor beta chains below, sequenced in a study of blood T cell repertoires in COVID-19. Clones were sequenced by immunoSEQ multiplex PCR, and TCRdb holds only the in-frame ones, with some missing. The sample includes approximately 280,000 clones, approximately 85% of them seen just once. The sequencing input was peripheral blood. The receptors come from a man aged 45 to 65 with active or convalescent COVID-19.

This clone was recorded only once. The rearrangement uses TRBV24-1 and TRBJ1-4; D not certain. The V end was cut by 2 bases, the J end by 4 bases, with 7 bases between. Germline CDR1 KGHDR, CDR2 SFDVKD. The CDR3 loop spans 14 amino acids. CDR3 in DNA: TGTGCCACCAGTGATTCTGGGCGTAATGAAAAACTGTTTTTT. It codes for CATSDSGRNEKLFF.

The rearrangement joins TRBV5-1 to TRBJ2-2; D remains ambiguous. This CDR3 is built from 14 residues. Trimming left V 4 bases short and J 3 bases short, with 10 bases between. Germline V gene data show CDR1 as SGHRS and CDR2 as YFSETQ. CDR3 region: CASSPYEYTGELFF. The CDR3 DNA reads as TGCGCCAGCAGCCCCTATGAGTACACCGGGGAGCTGTTTTTT. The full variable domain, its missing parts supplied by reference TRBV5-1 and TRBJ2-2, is KAGVTQTPRYLIKTRGQQVTLSCSPISGHRSVSWYQQTPGQGLQFLFEYFSETQRNKGNFPGRFSGRQFSNSRSEMNVSTLELGDSALYLCASSPYEYTGELFFGEGSRLTVL.

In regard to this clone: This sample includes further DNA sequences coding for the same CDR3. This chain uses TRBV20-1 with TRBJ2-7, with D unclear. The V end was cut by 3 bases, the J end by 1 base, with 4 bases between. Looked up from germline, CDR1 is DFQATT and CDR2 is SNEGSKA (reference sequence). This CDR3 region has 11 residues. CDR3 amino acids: CSASGSYEQYF. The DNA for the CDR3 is TGCAGTGCTAGCGGGTCCTACGAGCAGTACTTC.

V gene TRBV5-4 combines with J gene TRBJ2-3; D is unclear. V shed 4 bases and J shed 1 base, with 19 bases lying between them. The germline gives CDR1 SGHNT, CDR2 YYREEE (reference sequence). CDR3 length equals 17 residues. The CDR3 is CASSPPQSRGRTDTQYF. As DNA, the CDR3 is TGTGCCAGCAGCCCCCCCCAGAGCCGAGGCCGCACAGATACGCAGTATTTT.

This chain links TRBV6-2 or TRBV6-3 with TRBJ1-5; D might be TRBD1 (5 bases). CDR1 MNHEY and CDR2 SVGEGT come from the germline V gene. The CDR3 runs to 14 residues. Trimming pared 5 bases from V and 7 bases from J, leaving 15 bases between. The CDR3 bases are TGTGCCAGCAGTGCGGAGGGGAGGTGGCAGCCCCAGCATTTT. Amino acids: CASSAEGRWQPQHF.

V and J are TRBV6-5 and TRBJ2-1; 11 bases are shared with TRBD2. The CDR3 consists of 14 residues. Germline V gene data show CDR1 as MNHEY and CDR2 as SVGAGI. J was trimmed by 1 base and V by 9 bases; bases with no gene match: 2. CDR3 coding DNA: TGTGCCAGTTCTAGCGGGAGGTCCTACAATGAGCAGTTCTTC. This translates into CASSSGRSYNEQFF.

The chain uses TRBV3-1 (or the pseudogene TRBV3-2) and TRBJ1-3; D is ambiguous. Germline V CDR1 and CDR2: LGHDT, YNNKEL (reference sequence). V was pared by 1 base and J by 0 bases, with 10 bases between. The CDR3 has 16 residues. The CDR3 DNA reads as TGTGCCAGCAGCCAAGGGGCTTTCTCCTCTGGAAACACCATATATTTT. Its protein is CASSQGAFSSGNTIYF.

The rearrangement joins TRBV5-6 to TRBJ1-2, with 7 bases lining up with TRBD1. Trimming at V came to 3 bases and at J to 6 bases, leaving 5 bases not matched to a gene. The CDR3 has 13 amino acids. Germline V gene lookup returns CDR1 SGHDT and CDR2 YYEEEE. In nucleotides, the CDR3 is TGTGCCAGCAGCTCGAGACAGGGAGATGGCTACACCTTC. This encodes CASSSRQGDGYTF.

The CDR3 here is CASSGDRGNEKLFF. In DNA form, the CDR3 reads TGTGCCAGCAGCGGGGACAGGGGTAATGAAAAACTGTTTTTT. The chain links TRBV2 to TRBJ1-4; 10 nucleotides line up with TRBD1. Germline CDR1 reads SNHLY; CDR2 reads FYNNEI. There are 14 residues in the CDR3. Germline trimming cut 6 bases from V and 4 bases from J; bases unmatched to any gene: 2.

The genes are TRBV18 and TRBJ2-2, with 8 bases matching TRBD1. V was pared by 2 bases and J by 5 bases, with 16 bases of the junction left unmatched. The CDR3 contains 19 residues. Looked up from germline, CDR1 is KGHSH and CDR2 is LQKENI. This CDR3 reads CASSPLGITGQGGTGELFF. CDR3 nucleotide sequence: TGTGCCAGCTCACCATTGGGAATAACCGGACAGGGAGGTACCGGGGAGCTGTTTTTT.

The CDR3 DNA reads TGTGCCAGCAGCCCAACTAGCGGGAGCCTTCGGGAGCAGTACTTC. This gives the protein CASSPTSGSLREQYF. This sequence joins TRBV7-9 and TRBJ2-7; 11 positions match TRBD2. V shed 5 bases and J 7 bases; nucleotides not matched to a gene: 10. Germline CDR1 reads SEHNR; CDR2 reads FQNEAQ (reference sequence). There are 15 residues in the CDR3. The full variable domain, with the rest looked up from reference TRBV7-9 and TRBJ2-7, is DTGVSQNPRHKITKRGQNVTFRCDPISEHNRLYWYRQTLGQGPEFLTYFQNEAQLEKSRLLSDRFSAERPKGSFSTLEIQRTEQGDSAMYLCASSPTSGSLREQYFGPGTRLTVT.

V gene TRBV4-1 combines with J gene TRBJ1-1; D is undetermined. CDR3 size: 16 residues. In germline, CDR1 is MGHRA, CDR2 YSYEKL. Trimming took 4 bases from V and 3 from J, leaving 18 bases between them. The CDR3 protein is CASSLLPPARDTEAFF. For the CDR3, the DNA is TGCGCCAGCAGCCTCCTCCCACCGGCCCGGGACACTGAAGCTTTCTTT.

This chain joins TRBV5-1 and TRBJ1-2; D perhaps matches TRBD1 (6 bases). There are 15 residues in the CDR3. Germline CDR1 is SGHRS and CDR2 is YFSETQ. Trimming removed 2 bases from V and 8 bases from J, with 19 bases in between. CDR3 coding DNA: TGCGCCAGCAGCTTTACTCAACAGGGAAGTAGCGGCTACACCTTC. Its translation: CASSFTQQGSSGYTF.

The CDR3 region has the DNA TGTGCCAGCACCTCGGGGACAGGGGAGGGTTCACCCCTCCACTTT. Translating gives CASTSGTGEGSPLHF. This sequence joins TRBV6-5 and TRBJ1-6; 10 nucleotides match TRBD1. In germline, CDR1 is MNHEY, CDR2 SVGAGI. V dropped 7 bases and J dropped 9; count of bases not matched to a gene: 9. The CDR3 is 15 residues long.

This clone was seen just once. The CDR3 DNA reads TGTGCCAGCAGCTTAAATCCGGACAGGGGAACAGATACGCAGTATTTT. Encoded protein: CASSLNPDRGTDTQYF. The V and J genes are TRBV11-1 and TRBJ2-3; TRBD1 agrees at 9 bases. CDR3 length: 16 amino acids. The germline V gene encodes CDR1 SGHAT and CDR2 FQDESV (reference sequence). J was trimmed by 3 bases and V by 2 bases; bases with no gene match: 6.

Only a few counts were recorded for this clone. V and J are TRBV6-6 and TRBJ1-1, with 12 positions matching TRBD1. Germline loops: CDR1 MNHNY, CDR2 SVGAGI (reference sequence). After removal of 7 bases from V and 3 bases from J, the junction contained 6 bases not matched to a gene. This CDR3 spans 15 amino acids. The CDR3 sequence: CASILGQGADTEAFF. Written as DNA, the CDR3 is TGTGCCAGCATCCTGGGACAGGGGGCGGACACTGAAGCTTTCTTT.

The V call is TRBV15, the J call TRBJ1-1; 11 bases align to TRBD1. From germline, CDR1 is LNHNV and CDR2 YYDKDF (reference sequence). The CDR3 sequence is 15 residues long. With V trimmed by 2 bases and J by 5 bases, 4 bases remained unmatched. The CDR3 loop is CATSRPDRGRTEAFF. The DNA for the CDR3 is TGTGCCACCAGCAGACCGGACAGGGGGCGGACTGAAGCTTTCTTT.

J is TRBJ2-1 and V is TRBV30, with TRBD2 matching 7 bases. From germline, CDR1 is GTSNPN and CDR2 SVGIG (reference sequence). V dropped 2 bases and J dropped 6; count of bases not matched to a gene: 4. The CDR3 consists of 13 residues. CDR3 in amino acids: CAWSLASGNEQFF. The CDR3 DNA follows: TGTGCCTGGAGTTTGGCTAGCGGCAATGAGCAGTTCTTC.

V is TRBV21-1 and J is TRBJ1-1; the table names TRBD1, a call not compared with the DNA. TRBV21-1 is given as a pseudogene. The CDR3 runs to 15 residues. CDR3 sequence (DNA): TGTGCCAGCAGCAAAAACCCATCACAGGGTACTGAAGCTTTCTTT. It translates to CASSKNPSQGTEAFF.

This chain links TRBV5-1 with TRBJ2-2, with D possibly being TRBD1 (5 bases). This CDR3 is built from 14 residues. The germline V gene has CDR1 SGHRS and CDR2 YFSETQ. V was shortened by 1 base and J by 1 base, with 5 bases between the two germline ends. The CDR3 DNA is TGCGCCAGCAGCTTGCAGGGGAACACCGGGGAGCTGTTTTTT. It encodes CASSLQGNTGELFF.

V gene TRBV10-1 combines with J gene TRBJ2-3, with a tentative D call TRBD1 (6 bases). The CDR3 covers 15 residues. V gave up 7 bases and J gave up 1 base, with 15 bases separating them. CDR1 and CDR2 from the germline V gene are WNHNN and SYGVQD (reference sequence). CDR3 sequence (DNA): TGCGCCAGCACTAAGGACAGACTGCGCACAGATACGCAGTATTTT. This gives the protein CASTKDRLRTDTQYF.

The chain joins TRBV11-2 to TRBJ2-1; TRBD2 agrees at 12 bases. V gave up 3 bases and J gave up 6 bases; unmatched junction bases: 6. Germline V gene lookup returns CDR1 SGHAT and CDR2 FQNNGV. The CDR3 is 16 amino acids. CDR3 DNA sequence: TGTGCCAGCAGCTTGAGGTCGACTAGCGGGGGCAATGAGCAGTTCTTC. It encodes CASSLRSTSGGNEQFF.

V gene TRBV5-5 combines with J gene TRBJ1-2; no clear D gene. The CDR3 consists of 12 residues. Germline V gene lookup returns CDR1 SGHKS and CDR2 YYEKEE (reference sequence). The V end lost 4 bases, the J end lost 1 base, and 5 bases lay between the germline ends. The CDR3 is CASSRDNYGYTF. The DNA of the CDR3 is TGTGCCAGCAGCCGGGATAACTATGGCTACACCTTC. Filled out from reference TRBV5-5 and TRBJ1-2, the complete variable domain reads DAGVTQSPTHLIKTRGQQVTLRCSPISGHKSVSWYQQVLGQGPQFIFQYYEKEERGRGNFPDRFSARQFPNYSSELNVNALLLGDSALYLCASSRDNYGYTFGSGTRLTVV.

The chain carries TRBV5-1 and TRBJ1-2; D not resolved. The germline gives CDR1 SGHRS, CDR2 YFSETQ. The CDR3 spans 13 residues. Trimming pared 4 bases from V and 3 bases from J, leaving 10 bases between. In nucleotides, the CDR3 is TGCGCCAGCAGCATCGAGGCGGACTATGGCTACACCTTC. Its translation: CASSIEADYGYTF.

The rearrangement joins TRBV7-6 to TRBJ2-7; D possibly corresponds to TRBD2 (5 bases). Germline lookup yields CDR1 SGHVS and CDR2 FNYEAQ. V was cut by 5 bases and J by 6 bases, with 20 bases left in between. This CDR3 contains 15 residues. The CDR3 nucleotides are TGTGCCAGCAGCAAAGCCTCGGTTGAGGGAAGCGAGCAGTACTTC. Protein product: CASSKASVEGSEQYF.

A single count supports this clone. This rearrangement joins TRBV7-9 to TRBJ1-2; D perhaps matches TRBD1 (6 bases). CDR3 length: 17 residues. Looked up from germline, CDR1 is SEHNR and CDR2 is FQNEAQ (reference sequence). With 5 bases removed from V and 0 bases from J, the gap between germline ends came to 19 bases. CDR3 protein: CASSTRTDTRTNYGYTF. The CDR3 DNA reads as TGTGCCAGCAGCACGCGGACAGATACCCGTACTAACTATGGCTACACCTTC.

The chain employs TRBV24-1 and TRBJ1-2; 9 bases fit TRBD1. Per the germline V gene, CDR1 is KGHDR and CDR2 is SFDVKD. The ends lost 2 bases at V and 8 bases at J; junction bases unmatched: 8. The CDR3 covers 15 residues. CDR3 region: CATSDSRDRVTGYTF. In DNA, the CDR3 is TGTGCCACCAGTGATTCCCGGGACAGGGTCACCGGCTACACCTTC.